A selection of T cell receptor beta chains follows, all from one sample in a study of response to subunit inactivated influenza vaccine. In TCRdb, the RT-PCR reads were re-called with MiXCR into one record per CDR3 protein. The sample contains about 500,000 distinct CDR3 sequences, about 15% of which appear only once. Source: CD4+ T cells sorted from PBMCs, taken approximately 25 months after vaccination. All receptors come from a man between 50 and 69 years old who received an inactivated influenza vaccine. Each CDR3 is given without its conserved first and last residue. The order of the fields is V gene, J gene, CDR3 protein.

v_gene: TRBV20-1; j_gene: TRBJ1-5; CDR3aa: SASDRGHYSNQPQH
v_gene: TRBV9; j_gene: TRBJ2-7; CDR3aa: ASSPSDRSSYEQY
v_gene: TRBV5-1; j_gene: TRBJ2-1; CDR3aa: ASSRSLALTFANEQF
v_gene: TRBV5-4; j_gene: TRBJ2-7; CDR3aa: ASSRGYPGQAAYEQY
v_gene: TRBV19; j_gene: TRBJ2-5; CDR3aa: ASSTRETQY
v_gene: TRBV5-6; j_gene: TRBJ2-5; CDR3aa: ASSPGLESSGETQY
v_gene: TRBV27; j_gene: TRBJ2-5; CDR3aa: ASRGGRGRGTQY
v_gene: TRBV5-1; j_gene: TRBJ2-7; CDR3aa: ASSLSSPGQPDEQY
v_gene: TRBV6-5; j_gene: TRBJ2-5; CDR3aa: ASSYSYQETQY
v_gene: TRBV6-1; j_gene: TRBJ2-2; CDR3aa: ASRGLVNTGELF
v_gene: TRBV7-8; j_gene: TRBJ2-1; CDR3aa: ASSLVSGVYNEQF
v_gene: TRBV4-1; j_gene: TRBJ1-2; CDR3aa: ASSQSATGYT
v_gene: TRBV3-1; j_gene: TRBJ1-1; CDR3aa: ASSEIGTAEAF
v_gene: TRBV14; j_gene: TRBJ2-7; CDR3aa: ASSQEPGRQGGEQY
v_gene: TRBV6-7; j_gene: TRBJ2-3; CDR3aa: ASCLSGREAGGAGDTQY
v_gene: TRBV4-1; j_gene: TRBJ1-5; CDR3aa: ASSQFFGSFNQPQH
v_gene: TRBV3-1; j_gene: TRBJ1-5; CDR3aa: ASSQDKGIGPQH
v_gene: TRBV12-3/TRBV12-4; j_gene: TRBJ2-7; CDR3aa: ASSLYRQGGEQY
v_gene: TRBV24-1; j_gene: TRBJ2-1; CDR3aa: ATSDLRFNEQF
v_gene: TRBV4-2; j_gene: TRBJ2-2; CDR3aa: ASSGGARYTGELF
v_gene: TRBV10-3; j_gene: TRBJ2-7; CDR3aa: AIRADRGIDEQY
v_gene: TRBV3-1; j_gene: TRBJ2-3; CDR3aa: ASSQESRTQY
v_gene: TRBV14; j_gene: TRBJ2-5; CDR3aa: ASSQWETPETQY